This T cell receptor (delta chain) was recorded in a study of gamma-delta T cells after stem cell transplantation. TCRdb repeated clone calling on the RT-PCR reads with CATT. This table has 13,000 or so delta-chain clones, 30% to 35% appearing once. There are 16 residues in the CDR3. V was clipped by 3 bases and J by 0 bases, with 18 bases between them. Germline V gives CDR1 NSMFDY, CDR2 ISSIKDK. V and J are TRAV29/DV5 and TRDJ1; no reliable D call. The specimen was gamma-delta T cells. This receptor was taken from a human donor. It is not recorded whose cells these are; they may come from a transplant donor. The DNA for the CDR3 is TGTGCAGCAAAGGGTTTATCGGACCCGTACACCGATAAACTCATCTTT. This translates into CAAKGLSDPYTDKLIF.